The T cell receptor beta chain described here comes from a study of cytomegalovirus exposure and HLA in healthy donors. The wider study: Early released data had roughly 81 million unique TCRs, all coming from HLA-typed donors.

As regards this clone: Its target is not known.

Germline trimming cut 5 bases from V and 0 bases from J; bases unmatched to any gene: 4. Germline values: CDR1 SGHTS, CDR2 YDEGEE. This CDR3 is 15 amino acids long. Likely unrecorded immune exposures existed in these nominally healthy donors. 60 Vbeta and 13 Jbeta primers were used in PCR. The protocol was immunoSEQ multiplex PCR, while the TCRdb copy is restricted to in-frame clones and leaves out a portion. The sample comprises 95,000 to 150,000 clones, about 68% of which are singletons, and 3% to 5% rests with the top ten. Study-level results: CMV antigen specificity was confirmed in vitro for a few CMV-associated chains. Fewer N-insertions than the approximately 610-donor mean were reportedly shown by an Asian-associated ancestry cluster in a later analysis.

Sequencing was carried out using PBMCs. J is TRBJ2-1 and V is TRBV5-8; 8 bases are a match to TRBD2. This TCR came from a middle-aged man in good health and CMV-seropositive. The DNA of the CDR3 is TGTGCCAGCAGTTCCGGGACTAGCTCCTACAATGAGCAGTTCTTC. This gives the protein CASSSGTSSYNEQFF.